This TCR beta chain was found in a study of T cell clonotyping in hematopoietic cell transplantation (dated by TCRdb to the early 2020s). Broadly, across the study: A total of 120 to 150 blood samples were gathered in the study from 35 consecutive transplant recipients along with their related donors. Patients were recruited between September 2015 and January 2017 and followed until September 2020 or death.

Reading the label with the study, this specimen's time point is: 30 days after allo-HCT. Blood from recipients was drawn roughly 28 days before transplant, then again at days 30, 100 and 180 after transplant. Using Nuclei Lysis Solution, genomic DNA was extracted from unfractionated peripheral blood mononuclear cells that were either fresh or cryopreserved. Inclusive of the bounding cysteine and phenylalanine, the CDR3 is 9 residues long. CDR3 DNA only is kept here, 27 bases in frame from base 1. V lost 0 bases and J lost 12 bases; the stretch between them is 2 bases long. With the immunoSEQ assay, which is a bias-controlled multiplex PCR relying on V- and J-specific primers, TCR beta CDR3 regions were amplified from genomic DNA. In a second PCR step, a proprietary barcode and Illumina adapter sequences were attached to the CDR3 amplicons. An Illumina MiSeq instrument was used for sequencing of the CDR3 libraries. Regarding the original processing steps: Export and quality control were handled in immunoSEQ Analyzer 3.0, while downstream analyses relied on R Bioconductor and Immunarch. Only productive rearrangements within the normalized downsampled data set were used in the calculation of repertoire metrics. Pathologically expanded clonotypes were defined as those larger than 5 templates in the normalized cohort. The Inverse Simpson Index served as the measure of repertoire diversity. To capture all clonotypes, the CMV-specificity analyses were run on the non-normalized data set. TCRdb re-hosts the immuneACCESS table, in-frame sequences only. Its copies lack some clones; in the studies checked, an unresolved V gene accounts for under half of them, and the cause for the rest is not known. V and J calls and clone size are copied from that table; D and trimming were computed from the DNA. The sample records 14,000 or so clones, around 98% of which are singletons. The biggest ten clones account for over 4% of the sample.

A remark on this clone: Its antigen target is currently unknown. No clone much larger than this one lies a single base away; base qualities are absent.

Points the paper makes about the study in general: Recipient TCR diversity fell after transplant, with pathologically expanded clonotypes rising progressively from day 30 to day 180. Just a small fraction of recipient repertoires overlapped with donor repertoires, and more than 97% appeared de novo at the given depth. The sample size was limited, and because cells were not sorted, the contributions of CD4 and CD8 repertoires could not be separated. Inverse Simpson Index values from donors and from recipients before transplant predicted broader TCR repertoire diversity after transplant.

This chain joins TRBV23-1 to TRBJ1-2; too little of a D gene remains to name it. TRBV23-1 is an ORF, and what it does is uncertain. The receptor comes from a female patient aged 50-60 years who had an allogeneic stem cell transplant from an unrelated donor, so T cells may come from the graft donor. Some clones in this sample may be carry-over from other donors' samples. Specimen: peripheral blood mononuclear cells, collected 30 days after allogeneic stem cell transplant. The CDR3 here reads CASSQSNTF. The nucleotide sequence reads TGCGCCAGCAGTCAATCGAACACCTTC.